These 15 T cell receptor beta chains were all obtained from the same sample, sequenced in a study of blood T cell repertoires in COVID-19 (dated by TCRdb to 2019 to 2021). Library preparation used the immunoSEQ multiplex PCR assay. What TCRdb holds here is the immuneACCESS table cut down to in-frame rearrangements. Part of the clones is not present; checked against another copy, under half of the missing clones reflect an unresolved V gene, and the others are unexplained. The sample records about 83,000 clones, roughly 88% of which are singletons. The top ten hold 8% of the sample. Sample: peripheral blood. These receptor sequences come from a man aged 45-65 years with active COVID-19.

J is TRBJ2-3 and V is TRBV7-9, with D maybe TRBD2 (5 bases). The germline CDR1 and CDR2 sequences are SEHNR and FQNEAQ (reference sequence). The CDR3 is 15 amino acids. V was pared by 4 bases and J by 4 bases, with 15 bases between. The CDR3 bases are TGTGCCAGCAGCTCCGGGGTTGCACAATCAGATACGCAGTATTTT. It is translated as CASSSGVAQSDTQYF.

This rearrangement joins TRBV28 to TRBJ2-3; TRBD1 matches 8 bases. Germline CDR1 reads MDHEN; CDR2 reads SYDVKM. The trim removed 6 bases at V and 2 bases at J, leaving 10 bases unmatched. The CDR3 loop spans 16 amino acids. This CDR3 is CASSSSGGSITDTQYF. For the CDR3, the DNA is TGTGCCAGCAGCAGTTCAGGGGGCAGTATCACAGATACGCAGTATTTT.

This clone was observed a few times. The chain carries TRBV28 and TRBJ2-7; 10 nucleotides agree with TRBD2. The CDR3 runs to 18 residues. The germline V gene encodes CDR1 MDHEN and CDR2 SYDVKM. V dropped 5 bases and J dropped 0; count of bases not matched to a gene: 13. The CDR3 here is CASSPWGLAGDLSYEQYF. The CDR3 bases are TGTGCCAGCAGTCCCTGGGGGCTAGCGGGGGATCTCTCCTACGAGCAGTACTTC.

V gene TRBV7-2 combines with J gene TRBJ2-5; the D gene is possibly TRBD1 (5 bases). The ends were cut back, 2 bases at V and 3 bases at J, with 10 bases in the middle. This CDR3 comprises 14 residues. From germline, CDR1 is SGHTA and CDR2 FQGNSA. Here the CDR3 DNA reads TGTGCCAGCAGCTTACAAGGGGCGAAAGAGACCCAGTACTTC. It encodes CASSLQGAKETQYF.

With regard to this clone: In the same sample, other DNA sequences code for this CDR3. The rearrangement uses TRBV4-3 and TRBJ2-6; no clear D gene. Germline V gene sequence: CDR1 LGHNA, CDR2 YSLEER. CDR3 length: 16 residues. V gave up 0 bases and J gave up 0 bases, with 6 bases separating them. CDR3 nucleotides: TGCGCCAGCAGCCAAGATGCAGGCTCTGGGGCCAACGTCCTGACTTTC. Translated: CASSQDAGSGANVLTF.

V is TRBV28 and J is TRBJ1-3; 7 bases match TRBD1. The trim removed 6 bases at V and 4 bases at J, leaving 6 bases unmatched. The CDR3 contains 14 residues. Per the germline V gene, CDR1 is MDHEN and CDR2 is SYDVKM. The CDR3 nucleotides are TGTGCCAGCAGCCTCGGGGACAGAGGAAACACCATATATTTT. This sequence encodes CASSLGDRGNTIYF.

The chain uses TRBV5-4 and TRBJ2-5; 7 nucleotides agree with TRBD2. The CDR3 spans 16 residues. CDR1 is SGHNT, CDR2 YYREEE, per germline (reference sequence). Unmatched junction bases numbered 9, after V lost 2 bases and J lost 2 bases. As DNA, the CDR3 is TGTGCCAGCAGCTTTGGGCGACTAGCCCATCAAGAGACCCAGTACTTC. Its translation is CASSFGRLAHQETQYF. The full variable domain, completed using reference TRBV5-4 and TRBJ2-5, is ETGVTQSPTHLIKTRGQQVTLRCSSQSGHNTVSWYQQALGQGPQFIFQYYREEENGRGNFPPRFSGLQFPNYSSELNVNALELDDSALYLCASSFGRLAHQETQYFGPGTRLLVL.

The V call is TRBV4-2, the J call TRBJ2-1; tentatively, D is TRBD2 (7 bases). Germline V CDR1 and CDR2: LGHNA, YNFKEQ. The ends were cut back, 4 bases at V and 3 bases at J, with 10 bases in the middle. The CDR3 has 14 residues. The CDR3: CASSRGGRYNEQFF. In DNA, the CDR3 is TGTGCCAGCAGCCGGGGGGGCCGCTACAATGAGCAGTTCTTC.

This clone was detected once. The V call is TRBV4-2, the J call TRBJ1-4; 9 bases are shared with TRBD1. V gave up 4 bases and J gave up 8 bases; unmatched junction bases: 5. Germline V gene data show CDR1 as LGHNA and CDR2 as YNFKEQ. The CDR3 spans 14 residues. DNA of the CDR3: TGTGCCAGCAGCCGTCGGACAGGGGACGAAAAACTGTTTTTT. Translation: CASSRRTGDEKLFF.

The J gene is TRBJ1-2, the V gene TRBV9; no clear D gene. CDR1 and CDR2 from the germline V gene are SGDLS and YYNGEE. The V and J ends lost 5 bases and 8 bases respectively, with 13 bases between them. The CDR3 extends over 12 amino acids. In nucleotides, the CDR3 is TGTGCCAGCAGGTCGACGGGATGGGGCTACACCTTC. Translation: CASRSTGWGYTF.

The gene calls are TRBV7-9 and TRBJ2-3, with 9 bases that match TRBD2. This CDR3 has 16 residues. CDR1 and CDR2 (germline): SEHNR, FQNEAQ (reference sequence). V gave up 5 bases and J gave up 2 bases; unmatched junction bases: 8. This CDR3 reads CASSPPTSGSTDTQYF. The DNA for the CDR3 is TGTGCCAGCAGCCCGCCGACTAGCGGATCCACAGATACGCAGTATTTT.

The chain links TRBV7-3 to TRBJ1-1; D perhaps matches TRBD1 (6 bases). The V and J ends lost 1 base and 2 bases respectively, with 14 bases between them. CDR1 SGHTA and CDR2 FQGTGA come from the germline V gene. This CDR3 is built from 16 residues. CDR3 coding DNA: TGTGCCAGCAGCTTAAAACCACAGGGCCAAAACACTGAAGCTTTCTTT. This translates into CASSLKPQGQNTEAFF.

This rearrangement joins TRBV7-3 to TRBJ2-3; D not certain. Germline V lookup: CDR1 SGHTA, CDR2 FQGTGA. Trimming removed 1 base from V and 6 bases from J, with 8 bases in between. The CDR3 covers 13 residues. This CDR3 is CASSLRAQDTQYF. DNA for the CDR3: TGTGCCAGCAGCTTAAGAGCGCAGGATACGCAGTATTTT.

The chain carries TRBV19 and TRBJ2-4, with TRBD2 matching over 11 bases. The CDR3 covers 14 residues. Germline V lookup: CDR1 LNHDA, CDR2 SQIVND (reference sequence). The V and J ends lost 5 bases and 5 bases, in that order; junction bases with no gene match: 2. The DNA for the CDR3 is TGTGCCAGTAGTTATAGCGGGGGGGAAAACATTCAGTACTTC. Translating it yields CASSYSGGENIQYF.

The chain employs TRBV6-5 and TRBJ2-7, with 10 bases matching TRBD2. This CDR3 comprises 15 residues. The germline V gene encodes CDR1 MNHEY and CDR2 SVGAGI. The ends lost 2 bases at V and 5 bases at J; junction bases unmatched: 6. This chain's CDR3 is CASSYLLAGVDEQYF. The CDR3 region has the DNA TGTGCCAGCAGTTACCTGCTAGCGGGAGTCGACGAGCAGTACTTC.